Listed below are T cell receptor beta chains from one sample, sequenced in a study of sequential checkpoint blockade in melanoma. Data came from immunoSEQ multiplex PCR; TCRdb stores just in-frame clones and leaves some out. The top ten clones hold under 25% of a sample with more than 15,000 clones, roughly 73% of them seen once. Sequences were derived from CD8+ T cells sorted from blood (inferred from file names), sampled from a patient given nivolumab and ipilimumab in sequence. The receptor source for this set is a human donor with melanoma. CDR3s include the opening cysteine and the closing phenylalanine or tryptophan. A D gene is named only where the DNA matches it firmly. Some rows mark clone size as missing; the rest say once, few, many or name a class of expanded clone.

d_gene: NA; v_gene: TRBV4-2; abundance: NA; j_gene: TRBJ2-3; CDR3aa: CASSHGTLYTDTQYF; CDR3nt: TGTGCCAGCAGCCACGGGACTCTGTACACAGATACGCAGTATTTT
d_gene: TRBD1; v_gene: TRBV9; abundance: NA; j_gene: TRBJ1-5; CDR3aa: CASSVGDRGPQHF; CDR3nt: TGTGCCAGCAGCGTAGGGGACAGGGGACCCCAGCATTTT
d_gene: NA; v_gene: TRBV19; abundance: NA; j_gene: TRBJ1-2; CDR3aa: CASTETGGSTYGYTF; CDR3nt: TGTGCCAGTACCGAAACGGGGGGCAGCACCTATGGCTACACCTTC
d_gene: NA; v_gene: TRBV5-5; abundance: once; j_gene: TRBJ1-6; CDR3aa: CASSLGQRSSYNSPLHF; CDR3nt: TGTGCCAGCAGCTTGGGTCAGCGCAGCTCCTATAATTCACCCCTCCACTTT
d_gene: NA; v_gene: TRBV27; abundance: NA; j_gene: TRBJ1-4; CDR3aa: CASSLFGSSNEKLFF; CDR3nt: TGTGCCAGCAGTTTATTCGGTAGTTCTAATGAAAAACTGTTTTTT
d_gene: TRBD2; v_gene: TRBV6-1; abundance: NA; j_gene: TRBJ2-3; CDR3aa: CASSEVFGRGKTDTQYF; CDR3nt: TGTGCCAGCAGTGAAGTCTTCGGGCGGGGGAAGACAGATACGCAGTATTTT
d_gene: NA; v_gene: TRBV2; abundance: NA; j_gene: TRBJ2-1; CDR3aa: CASIGQGTYNEQFF; CDR3nt: TGTGCCAGCATTGGGCAGGGGACATACAATGAGCAGTTCTTC
d_gene: TRBD1; v_gene: TRBV27; abundance: few; j_gene: TRBJ1-1; CDR3aa: CASSSGQGEAFF; CDR3nt: TGTGCCAGCAGTTCGGGACAGGGGGAAGCTTTCTTT
d_gene: TRBD2; v_gene: TRBV9; abundance: NA; j_gene: TRBJ2-2; CDR3aa: CASSAEVAGGPGELFF; CDR3nt: TGTGCCAGCAGCGCGGAGGTAGCGGGGGGCCCCGGGGAGCTGTTTTTT
d_gene: TRBD1; v_gene: TRBV2; abundance: NA; j_gene: TRBJ2-5; CDR3aa: CASSDKAQGQETQYF; CDR3nt: TGTGCCAGCAGTGATAAGGCACAGGGGCAAGAGACCCAGTACTTC
d_gene: NA; v_gene: TRBV6-5; abundance: NA; j_gene: TRBJ2-1; CDR3aa: CASSYDSGVNEQFF; CDR3nt: TGTGCCAGCAGTTACGATTCGGGGGTCAATGAGCAGTTCTTC
d_gene: TRBD2; v_gene: TRBV7-2; abundance: once; j_gene: TRBJ2-7; CDR3aa: CASSSTPAGIYEQYF; CDR3nt: TGTGCCAGCAGCTCTACCCCAGCGGGGATCTACGAGCAGTACTTC
d_gene: NA; v_gene: TRBV2; abundance: few; j_gene: TRBJ1-2; CDR3aa: CASSEPPGGAGYTF; CDR3nt: TGTGCCAGCAGTGAACCCCCGGGGGGGGCGGGCTACACCTTC
d_gene: TRBD1; v_gene: TRBV5-4; abundance: NA; j_gene: TRBJ1-2; CDR3aa: CASSLVMTGNYGYTF; CDR3nt: TGTGCCAGCAGCTTGGTTATGACAGGGAACTATGGCTACACCTTC
d_gene: TRBD1; v_gene: TRBV9; abundance: few; j_gene: TRBJ2-3; CDR3aa: CASSVSGGVLTDTQYF; CDR3nt: TGTGCCAGCAGCGTGTCAGGGGGCGTCCTCACAGATACGCAGTATTTT
d_gene: NA; v_gene: TRBV5-1; abundance: NA; j_gene: TRBJ1-1; CDR3aa: CASTHGSPNTEAFF; CDR3nt: TGCGCCAGCACCCATGGGAGCCCGAACACTGAAGCTTTCTTT
d_gene: NA; v_gene: TRBV6-1; abundance: NA; j_gene: TRBJ2-1; CDR3aa: CASNKDTYNEQFF; CDR3nt: TGTGCCAGCAACAAAGACACCTACAATGAGCAGTTCTTC
d_gene: NA; v_gene: TRBV13; abundance: few; j_gene: TRBJ1-3; CDR3aa: CASSQGNTIYF; CDR3nt: TGTGCCAGCAGCCAAGGAAACACCATATATTTT
d_gene: TRBD1; v_gene: TRBV6-6; abundance: NA; j_gene: TRBJ2-7; CDR3aa: CASSNAGTVSYEQYF; CDR3nt: TGTGCCAGCAGTAACGCCGGGACAGTCTCCTACGAGCAGTACTTC
d_gene: TRBD1; v_gene: TRBV4-3; abundance: NA; j_gene: TRBJ1-2; CDR3aa: CASSQGTGGVYGYTF; CDR3nt: TGCGCCAGCAGCCAAGGGACAGGGGGAGTCTATGGCTACACCTTC
d_gene: NA; v_gene: TRBV7-9; abundance: NA; j_gene: TRBJ2-2; CDR3aa: CASSLISTAASGELFF; CDR3nt: TGTGCCAGCAGCTTAATTAGTACGGCAGCGTCCGGGGAGCTGTTTTTT
d_gene: TRBD1; v_gene: TRBV7-9; abundance: few; j_gene: TRBJ1-1; CDR3aa: CASSRAAGGSNTEAFF; CDR3nt: TGTGCCAGCAGCCGGGCGGCAGGGGGGTCGAACACTGAAGCTTTCTTT
d_gene: TRBD1; v_gene: TRBV5-4; abundance: NA; j_gene: TRBJ1-2; CDR3aa: CASSVGQFYGYTF; CDR3nt: TGTGCCAGCAGCGTGGGACAGTTCTATGGCTACACCTTC
d_gene: NA; v_gene: TRBV19; abundance: NA; j_gene: TRBJ1-1; CDR3aa: CASSIAGGANTEAFF; CDR3nt: TGTGCCAGTAGTATAGCGGGGGGCGCGAACACTGAAGCCTTCTTT
d_gene: TRBD1; v_gene: TRBV5-3; abundance: once; j_gene: TRBJ2-4; CDR3aa: CARSLSGTAKNIQYF; CDR3nt: TGTGCCAGAAGCTTGTCAGGGACAGCGAAAAACATTCAGTACTTC
d_gene: TRBD2; v_gene: TRBV2; abundance: NA; j_gene: TRBJ2-3; CDR3aa: CASSGGTSGVEGDTQYF; CDR3nt: TGTGCCAGCAGTGGGGGGACTAGCGGTGTTGAGGGAGATACGCAGTATTTT
d_gene: NA; v_gene: TRBV27; abundance: NA; j_gene: TRBJ2-3; CDR3aa: CASSFETATDTQYF; CDR3nt: TGTGCCAGCAGTTTTGAAACAGCCACAGATACGCAGTATTTT
d_gene: NA; v_gene: TRBV7-6; abundance: NA; j_gene: TRBJ1-2; CDR3aa: CASSLAERGRGGVWHYGYTF; CDR3nt: TGTGCCAGCAGCTTAGCGGAGCGGGGTAGGGGGGGTGTTTGGCACTATGGCTACACCTTC
d_gene: NA; v_gene: TRBV12-5; abundance: few; j_gene: TRBJ2-3; CDR3aa: CASGLGTSSTDTQYF; CDR3nt: TGTGCTAGTGGACTAGGGACTTCTAGCACAGATACGCAGTATTTT
d_gene: NA; v_gene: TRBV6-6; abundance: few; j_gene: TRBJ1-1; CDR3aa: CASSPPMNTEAFF; CDR3nt: TGTGCCAGCAGTCCCCCAATGAACACTGAAGCTTTCTTT
d_gene: TRBD1; v_gene: TRBV18; abundance: NA; j_gene: TRBJ2-3; CDR3aa: CASSGTGDSDTQYF; CDR3nt: TGTGCCAGCTCAGGGACAGGGGATTCGGATACGCAGTATTTT
d_gene: NA; v_gene: TRBV4-3; abundance: NA; j_gene: TRBJ1-1; CDR3aa: CASSLIGGAEAFF; CDR3nt: TGCGCCAGCAGCCTAATTGGAGGGGCTGAAGCTTTCTTT
d_gene: TRBD1; v_gene: TRBV6-1; abundance: few; j_gene: TRBJ1-5; CDR3aa: CASSLTGGNNQPQHF; CDR3nt: TGTGCCAGCAGTTTAACAGGGGGCAACAATCAGCCCCAGCATTTT
d_gene: NA; v_gene: TRBV2; abundance: NA; j_gene: TRBJ2-3; CDR3aa: CASSDGPGLLGDTDTQYF; CDR3nt: TGTGCCAGCAGTGATGGACCGGGACTGCTGGGGGACACAGATACGCAGTATTTT
d_gene: TRBD2; v_gene: TRBV15; abundance: few; j_gene: TRBJ2-5; CDR3aa: CATSIHSGAGETQYF; CDR3nt: TGTGCCACCAGCATTCATAGCGGGGCCGGGGAGACCCAGTACTTC
d_gene: TRBD2; v_gene: TRBV13; abundance: once; j_gene: TRBJ2-2; CDR3aa: CASSLAGQFTGELFF; CDR3nt: TGTGCCAGCAGCCTAGCGGGACAGTTTACCGGGGAGCTGTTTTTT
d_gene: TRBD2; v_gene: TRBV7-9; abundance: once; j_gene: TRBJ2-1; CDR3aa: CASSLLLAGGVDNEQFF; CDR3nt: TGTGCCAGCAGCCTGTTACTAGCGGGGGGCGTTGACAATGAGCAGTTCTTC
d_gene: NA; v_gene: TRBV7-5; abundance: NA; j_gene: TRBJ2-7; CDR3aa: CASSPAPPGHEDHEQYF; CDR3nt: TGTGCCAGCAGCCCCGCACCCCCGGGACACGAGGACCACGAGCAGTACTTC
d_gene: TRBD2; v_gene: TRBV5-4; abundance: NA; j_gene: TRBJ2-3; CDR3aa: CASSPGLAGDTQYF; CDR3nt: TGTGCCAGCAGCCCGGGACTAGCGGGAGATACGCAGTATTTT
d_gene: NA; v_gene: TRBV6-5; abundance: few; j_gene: TRBJ2-7; CDR3aa: CASSLLGGDLEQYF; CDR3nt: TGTGCCAGCAGTCTCCTCGGGGGTGATCTCGAGCAGTACTTC
d_gene: NA; v_gene: TRBV2; abundance: NA; j_gene: TRBJ2-7; CDR3aa: CASSEGGMGYEQYF; CDR3nt: TGTGCCAGCAGTGAGGGGGGTATGGGCTACGAGCAGTACTTC
d_gene: NA; v_gene: TRBV12-5; abundance: few; j_gene: TRBJ2-5; CDR3aa: CASGLPYGSGETQYF; CDR3nt: TGTGCTAGTGGTTTGCCGTACGGGAGTGGGGAGACCCAGTACTTC
d_gene: TRBD2; v_gene: TRBV4-1; abundance: NA; j_gene: TRBJ2-1; CDR3aa: CASSQDQAGGSYNEQFF; CDR3nt: TGCGCCAGCAGCCAAGATCAGGCGGGGGGGTCCTACAATGAGCAGTTCTTC
d_gene: NA; v_gene: TRBV29-1; abundance: NA; j_gene: TRBJ2-1; CDR3aa: CSVEEGGEFF; CDR3nt: TGCAGCGTTGAGGAAGGGGGGGAGTTCTTC
d_gene: NA; v_gene: TRBV6-5; abundance: NA; j_gene: TRBJ2-2; CDR3aa: CASRLQGSVGELFF; CDR3nt: TGTGCCAGCAGGCTCCAGGGTTCTGTCGGGGAGCTGTTTTTT
d_gene: TRBD2; v_gene: TRBV5-4; abundance: NA; j_gene: TRBJ2-2; CDR3aa: CASSFSGGAGELFF; CDR3nt: TGTGCCAGCAGCTTTAGCGGGGGGGCCGGGGAGCTGTTTTTT
d_gene: NA; v_gene: TRBV5-8; abundance: NA; j_gene: TRBJ2-7; CDR3aa: CASSLRGSHEQYF; CDR3nt: TGTGCCAGCAGCTTGCGGGGGTCCCACGAGCAGTACTTC
d_gene: TRBD2; v_gene: TRBV7-3; abundance: NA; j_gene: TRBJ2-3; CDR3aa: CASSPGGGPTDTQYF; CDR3nt: TGTGCCAGCAGCCCGGGGGGGGGCCCTACAGATACGCAGTATTTT
d_gene: TRBD1; v_gene: TRBV6-5; abundance: NA; j_gene: TRBJ1-1; CDR3aa: CASSSRTGSAEAFF; CDR3nt: TGTGCCAGCAGTTCCAGGACAGGGAGCGCTGAAGCTTTCTTT
d_gene: TRBD2; v_gene: TRBV25-1; abundance: NA; j_gene: TRBJ2-3; CDR3aa: CASSSWTSGTDTQYF; CDR3nt: TGTGCCAGCAGCTCCTGGACTAGCGGCACAGATACGCAGTATTTT
d_gene: NA; v_gene: TRBV9; abundance: NA; j_gene: TRBJ2-2; CDR3aa: CASSGPVTGELFF; CDR3nt: TGTGCCAGCAGCGGTCCTGTCACCGGGGAGCTGTTTTTT
d_gene: TRBD1; v_gene: TRBV6-4; abundance: few; j_gene: TRBJ2-2; CDR3aa: CASSPGGVDTGELFF; CDR3nt: TGTGCCAGCAGCCCAGGGGGCGTGGACACCGGGGAGCTGTTTTTT
d_gene: TRBD2; v_gene: TRBV5-4; abundance: NA; j_gene: TRBJ2-1; CDR3aa: CASEGGGAREQFF; CDR3nt: TGTGCCAGCGAGGGCGGGGGGGCGAGGGAGCAGTTCTTC
d_gene: TRBD2; v_gene: TRBV18; abundance: NA; j_gene: TRBJ2-3; CDR3aa: CASSMTSGAETSTPTDTQYF; CDR3nt: TGTGCCAGCTCAATGACTAGCGGGGCCGAAACCTCCACCCCCACAGATACGCAGTATTTT
d_gene: TRBD1; v_gene: TRBV2; abundance: few; j_gene: TRBJ1-2; CDR3aa: CASSGTGGSYGYTF; CDR3nt: TGTGCCAGCAGTGGGACAGGGGGCTCCTATGGCTACACCTTC
d_gene: TRBD1; v_gene: TRBV11-2; abundance: NA; j_gene: TRBJ2-3; CDR3aa: CASSLGQGMADTQYF; CDR3nt: TGTGCCAGCAGCTTAGGACAGGGGATGGCAGATACGCAGTATTTT
d_gene: TRBD1; v_gene: TRBV7-6; abundance: NA; j_gene: TRBJ1-2; CDR3aa: CASSSQGEGEVYGYTF; CDR3nt: TGTGCCAGCAGCTCCCAGGGGGAAGGGGAGGTCTATGGCTACACCTTC